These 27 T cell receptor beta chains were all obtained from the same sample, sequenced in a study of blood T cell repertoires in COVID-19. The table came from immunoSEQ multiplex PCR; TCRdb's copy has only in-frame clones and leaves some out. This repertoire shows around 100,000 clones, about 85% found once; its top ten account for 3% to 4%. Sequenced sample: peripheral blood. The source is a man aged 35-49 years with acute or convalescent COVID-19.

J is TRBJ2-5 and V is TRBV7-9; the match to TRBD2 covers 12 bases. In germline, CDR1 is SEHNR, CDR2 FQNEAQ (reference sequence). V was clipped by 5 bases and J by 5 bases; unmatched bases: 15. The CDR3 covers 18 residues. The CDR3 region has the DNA TGTGCCAGCAGCCGTTACCTGGAGTCTAGCGGGGGGGAGGAGACCCAGTACTTC. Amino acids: CASSRYLESSGGEETQYF.

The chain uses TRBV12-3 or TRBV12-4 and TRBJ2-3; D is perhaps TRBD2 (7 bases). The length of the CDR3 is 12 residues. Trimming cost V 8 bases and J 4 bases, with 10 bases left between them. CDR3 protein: CASRGAADTQYF. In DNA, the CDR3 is TGTGCCAGCCGGGGGGCCGCAGATACGCAGTATTTT.

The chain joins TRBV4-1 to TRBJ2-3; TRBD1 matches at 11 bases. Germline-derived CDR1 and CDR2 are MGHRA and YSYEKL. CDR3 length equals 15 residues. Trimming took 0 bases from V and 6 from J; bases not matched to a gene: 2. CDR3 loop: CASSQDGTGGDTQYF. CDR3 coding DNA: TGCGCCAGCAGCCAAGACGGGACAGGGGGTGATACGCAGTATTTT.

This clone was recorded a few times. Here the CDR3 reads CASSGGARAQETQYF. The CDR3 DNA reads as TGTGCCAGCAGCGGGGGGGCCAGGGCTCAAGAGACCCAGTACTTC. J is TRBJ2-5 and V is TRBV5-4; D may be TRBD2 (7 bases). The V and J ends lost 4 bases and 2 bases respectively, with 15 bases between them. In germline, CDR1 is SGHNT, CDR2 YYREEE (reference sequence). This CDR3 region has 15 residues.

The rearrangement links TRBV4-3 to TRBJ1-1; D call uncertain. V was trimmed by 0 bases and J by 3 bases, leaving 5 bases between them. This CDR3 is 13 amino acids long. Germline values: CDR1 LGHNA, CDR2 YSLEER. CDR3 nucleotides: TGCGCCAGCAGCCAAGATCGGGACACTGAAGCTTTCTTT. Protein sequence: CASSQDRDTEAFF.

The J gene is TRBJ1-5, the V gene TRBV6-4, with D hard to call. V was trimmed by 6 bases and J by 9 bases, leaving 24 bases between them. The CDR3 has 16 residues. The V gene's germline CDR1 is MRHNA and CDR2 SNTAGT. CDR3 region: CASSNPQVQGLAPQHF. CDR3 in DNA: TGTGCCAGCAGCAATCCCCAGGTACAAGGCCTTGCGCCCCAGCATTTT.

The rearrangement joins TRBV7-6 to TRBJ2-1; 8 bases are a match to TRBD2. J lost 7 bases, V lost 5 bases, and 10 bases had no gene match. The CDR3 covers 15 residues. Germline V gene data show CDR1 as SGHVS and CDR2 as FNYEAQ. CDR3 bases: TGTGCCAGCAGCCTCCTCTCTAGCGGGCTAAATGAGCAGTTCTTC. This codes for CASSLLSSGLNEQFF. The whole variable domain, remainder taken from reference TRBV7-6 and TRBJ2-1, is GAGVSQSPRYKVTKRGQDVALRCDPISGHVSLYWYRQALGQGPEFLTYFNYEAQQDKSGLPNDRFSAERPEGSISTLTIQRTEQRDSAMYRCASSLLSSGLNEQFFGPGTRLTVL.

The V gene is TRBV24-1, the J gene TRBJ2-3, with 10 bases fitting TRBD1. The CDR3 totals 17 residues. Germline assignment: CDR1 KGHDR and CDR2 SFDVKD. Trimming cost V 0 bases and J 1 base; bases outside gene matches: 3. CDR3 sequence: CATSDLRDRGGTDTQYF. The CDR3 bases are TGTGCCACCAGTGATTTGCGGGACAGGGGTGGCACAGATACGCAGTATTTT.

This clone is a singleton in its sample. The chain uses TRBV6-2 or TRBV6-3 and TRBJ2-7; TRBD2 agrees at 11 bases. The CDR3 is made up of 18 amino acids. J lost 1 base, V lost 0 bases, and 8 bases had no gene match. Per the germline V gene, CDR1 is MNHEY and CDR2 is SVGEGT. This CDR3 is CASSYSRLAGLLSYEQYF. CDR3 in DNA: TGTGCCAGCAGTTACTCACGACTAGCGGGGCTCCTTTCCTACGAGCAGTACTTC.

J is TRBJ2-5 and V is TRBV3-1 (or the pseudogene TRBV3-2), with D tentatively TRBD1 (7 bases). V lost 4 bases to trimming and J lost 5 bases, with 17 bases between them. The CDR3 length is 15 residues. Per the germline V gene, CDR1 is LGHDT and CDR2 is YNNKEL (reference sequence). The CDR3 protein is CASSPDREEGETQYF. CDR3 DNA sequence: TGTGCCAGCAGCCCTGACAGGGAGGAAGGGGAGACCCAGTACTTC.

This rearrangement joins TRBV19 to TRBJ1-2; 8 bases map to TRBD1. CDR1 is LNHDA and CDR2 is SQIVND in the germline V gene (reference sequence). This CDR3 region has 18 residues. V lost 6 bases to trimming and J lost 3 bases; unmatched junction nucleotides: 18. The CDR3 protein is CASSGPTQDRAGDYGYTF. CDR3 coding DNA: TGTGCCAGTAGCGGACCCACCCAGGACAGGGCGGGGGACTATGGCTACACCTTC.

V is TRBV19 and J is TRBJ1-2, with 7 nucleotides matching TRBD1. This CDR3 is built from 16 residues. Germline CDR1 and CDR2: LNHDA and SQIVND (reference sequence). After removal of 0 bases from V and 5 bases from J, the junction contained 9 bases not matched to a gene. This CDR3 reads CASSIEVGTAIYGYTF. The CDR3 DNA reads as TGTGCCAGTAGTATAGAGGTCGGGACAGCGATTTATGGCTACACCTTC.

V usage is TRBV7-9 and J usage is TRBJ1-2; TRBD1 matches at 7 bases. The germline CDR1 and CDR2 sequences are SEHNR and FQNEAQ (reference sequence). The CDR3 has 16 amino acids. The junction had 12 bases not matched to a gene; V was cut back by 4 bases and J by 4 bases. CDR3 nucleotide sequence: TGTGCCAGCAGCTCTCAGACAGGGCAGGCCATCTATGGCTACACCTTC. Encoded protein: CASSSQTGQAIYGYTF.

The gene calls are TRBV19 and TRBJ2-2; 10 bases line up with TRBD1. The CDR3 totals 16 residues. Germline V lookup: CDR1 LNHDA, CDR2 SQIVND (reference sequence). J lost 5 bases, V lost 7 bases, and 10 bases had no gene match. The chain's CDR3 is CASTPKDRGITGELFF. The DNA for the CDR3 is TGTGCCAGTACCCCGAAGGACAGGGGGATAACCGGGGAGCTGTTTTTT.

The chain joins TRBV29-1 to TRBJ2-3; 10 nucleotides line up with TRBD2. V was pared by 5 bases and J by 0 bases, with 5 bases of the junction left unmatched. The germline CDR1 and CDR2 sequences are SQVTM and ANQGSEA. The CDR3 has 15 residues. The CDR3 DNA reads TGCAGCGTTTCGGGACTAGCGACTAGCACAGATACGCAGTATTTT. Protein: CSVSGLATSTDTQYF.

The CDR3 protein is CASSLEGGTDTQYF. CDR3 nucleotides: TGTGCCAGCAGCCTTGAGGGTGGCACAGATACGCAGTATTTT. V and J are TRBV3-1 (or the pseudogene TRBV3-2) and TRBJ2-3; D is possibly TRBD2 (5 bases). V was trimmed by 4 bases and J by 1 base, leaving 9 bases between them. Germline values: CDR1 LGHDT, CDR2 YNNKEL (reference sequence). There are 14 residues in the CDR3.

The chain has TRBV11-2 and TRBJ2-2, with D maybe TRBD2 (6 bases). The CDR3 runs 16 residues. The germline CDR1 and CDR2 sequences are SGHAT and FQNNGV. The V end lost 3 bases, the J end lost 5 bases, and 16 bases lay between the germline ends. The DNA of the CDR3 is TGTGCCAGCAGCTTCATAATGGGGGGAAGGACCGGGGAGCTGTTTTTT. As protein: CASSFIMGGRTGELFF.

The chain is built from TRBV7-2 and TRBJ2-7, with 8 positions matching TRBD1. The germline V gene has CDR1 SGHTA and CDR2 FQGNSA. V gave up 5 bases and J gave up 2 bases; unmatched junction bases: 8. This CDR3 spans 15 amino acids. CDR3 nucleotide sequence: TGTGCCAGCAGCATTAACAGGGGGAGAGCCTACGAGCAGTACTTC. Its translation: CASSINRGRAYEQYF.

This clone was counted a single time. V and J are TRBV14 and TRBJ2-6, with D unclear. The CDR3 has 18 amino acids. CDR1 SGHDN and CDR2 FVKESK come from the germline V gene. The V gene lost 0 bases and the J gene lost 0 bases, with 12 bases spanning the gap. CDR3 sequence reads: CASSQDWAPISGANVLTF. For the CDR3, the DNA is TGTGCCAGCAGCCAAGATTGGGCCCCGATCTCTGGGGCCAACGTCCTGACTTTC.

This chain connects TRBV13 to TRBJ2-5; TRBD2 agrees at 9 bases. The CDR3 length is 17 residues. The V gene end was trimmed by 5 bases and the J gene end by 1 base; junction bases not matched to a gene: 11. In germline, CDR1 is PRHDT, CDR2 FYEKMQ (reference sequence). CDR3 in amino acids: CASSQLQRGALQETQYF. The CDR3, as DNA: TGTGCCAGCAGCCAGTTGCAGCGGGGGGCGCTCCAAGAGACCCAGTACTTC.

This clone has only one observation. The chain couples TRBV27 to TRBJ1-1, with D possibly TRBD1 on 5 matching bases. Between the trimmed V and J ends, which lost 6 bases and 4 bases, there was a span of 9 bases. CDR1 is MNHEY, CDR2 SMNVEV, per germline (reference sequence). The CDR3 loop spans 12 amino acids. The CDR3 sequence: CASRGGATEAFF. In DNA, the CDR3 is TGTGCCAGCAGGGGGGGTGCCACTGAAGCTTTCTTT.

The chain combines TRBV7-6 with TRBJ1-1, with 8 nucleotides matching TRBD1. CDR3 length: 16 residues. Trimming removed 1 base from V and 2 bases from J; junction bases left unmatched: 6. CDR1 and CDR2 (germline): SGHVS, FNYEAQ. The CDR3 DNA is TGTGCCAGCAGCTTAGGGGCAGGGGGCTTTAACACTGAAGCTTTCTTT. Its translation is CASSLGAGGFNTEAFF.

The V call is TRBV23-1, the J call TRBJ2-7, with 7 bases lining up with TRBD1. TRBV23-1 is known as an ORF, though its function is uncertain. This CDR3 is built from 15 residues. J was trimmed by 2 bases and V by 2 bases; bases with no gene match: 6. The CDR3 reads CASSQRDSLTYEQYF. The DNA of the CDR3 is TGCGCCAGCAGTCAACGGGACAGCTTAACCTACGAGCAGTACTTC.

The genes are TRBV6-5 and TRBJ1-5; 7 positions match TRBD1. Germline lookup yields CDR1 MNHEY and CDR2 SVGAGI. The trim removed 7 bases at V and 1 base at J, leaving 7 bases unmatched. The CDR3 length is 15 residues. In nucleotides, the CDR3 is TGTGCCAGCAAGGACAGGTCTTTGAGCAATCAGCCCCAGCATTTT. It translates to CASKDRSLSNQPQHF.

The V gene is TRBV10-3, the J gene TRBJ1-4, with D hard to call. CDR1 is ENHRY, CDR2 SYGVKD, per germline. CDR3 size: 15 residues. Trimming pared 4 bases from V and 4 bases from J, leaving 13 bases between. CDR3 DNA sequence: TGTGCCATCAGTGCAAGGACTGATAGTAATGAAAAACTGTTTTTT. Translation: CAISARTDSNEKLFF.

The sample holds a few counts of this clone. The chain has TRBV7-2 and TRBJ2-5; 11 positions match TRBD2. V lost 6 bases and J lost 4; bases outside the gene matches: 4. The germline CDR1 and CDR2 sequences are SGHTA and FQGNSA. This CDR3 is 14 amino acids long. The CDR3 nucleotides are TGTGCCAGCAGTTCTAGCGGGGGGAGAGAGACCCAGTACTTC. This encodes CASSSSGGRETQYF.

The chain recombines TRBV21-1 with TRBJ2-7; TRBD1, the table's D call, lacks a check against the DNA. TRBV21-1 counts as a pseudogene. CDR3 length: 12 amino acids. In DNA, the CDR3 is TGTGCCAGCTTCGCCAGCTCCTACGAGCAGTACTTC. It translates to CASFASSYEQYF.